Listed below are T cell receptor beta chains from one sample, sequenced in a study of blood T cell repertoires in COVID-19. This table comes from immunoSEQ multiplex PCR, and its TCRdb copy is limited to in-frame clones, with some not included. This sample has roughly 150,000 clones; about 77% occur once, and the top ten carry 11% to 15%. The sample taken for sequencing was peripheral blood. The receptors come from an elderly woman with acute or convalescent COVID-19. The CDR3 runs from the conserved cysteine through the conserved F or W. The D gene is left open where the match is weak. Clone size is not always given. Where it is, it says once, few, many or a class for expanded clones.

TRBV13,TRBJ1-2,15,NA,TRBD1,CASSLGDRVSYGYTF,TGTGCCAGCAGCTTAGGGGACAGGGTGAGCTATGGCTACACCTTC
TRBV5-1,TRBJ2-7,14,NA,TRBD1,CASSGQSQTYEQYF,TGCGCCAGCTCGGGACAGAGTCAGACCTACGAGCAGTACTTC
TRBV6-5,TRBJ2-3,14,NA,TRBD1,CASSNQGAFDTQYF,TGTGCCAGCAGTAATCAGGGGGCGTTCGATACGCAGTATTTT
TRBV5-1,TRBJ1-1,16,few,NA,CASSLRGGGSSAEAFF,TGCGCCAGCAGCTTGCGGGGCGGGGGCTCATCGGCCGAAGCTTTCTTT
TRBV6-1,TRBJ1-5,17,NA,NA,CASSEPVSSGRGQPQHF,TGTGCCAGCAGTGAACCTGTGTCCAGTGGGAGAGGTCAGCCCCAGCATTTT
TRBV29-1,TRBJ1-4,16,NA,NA,CSAKDRTPGTNEKLFF,TGCAGCGCTAAAGACAGAACCCCTGGCACTAATGAAAAACTGTTTTTT
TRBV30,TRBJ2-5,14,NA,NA,CAWSFRGHQETQYF,TGTGCCTGGAGTTTCCGGGGACATCAAGAGACCCAGTACTTC
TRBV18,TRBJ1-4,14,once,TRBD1,CASSPGTGPEKLFF,TGTGCCAGCTCCCCCGGGACAGGACCAGAAAAACTGTTTTTT
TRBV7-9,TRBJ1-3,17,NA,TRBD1,CASSGPTGGARGNTIYF,TGTGCCAGCAGCGGACCCACAGGGGGCGCGCGGGGAAACACCATATATTTT
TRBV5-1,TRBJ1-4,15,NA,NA,CASSLVGGSNEKLFF,TGCGCCAGCAGCTTGGTGGGAGGGTCTAATGAAAAACTGTTTTTT
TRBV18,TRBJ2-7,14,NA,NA,CASSEGREFYEQYF,TGTGCCAGCTCAGAGGGACGGGAGTTCTACGAGCAGTACTTC
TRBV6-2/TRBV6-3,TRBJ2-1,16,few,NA,CASSYSGTGLNNEQFF,TGTGCCAGCAGTTACTCGGGGACGGGACTTAACAATGAGCAGTTCTTC
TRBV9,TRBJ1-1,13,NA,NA,CASSVGPNTEAFF,TGTGCCAGCAGCGTAGGGCCGAACACTGAAGCTTTCTTT
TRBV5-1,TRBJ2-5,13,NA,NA,CASSLGSRETQYF,TGCGCCAGCAGCTTGGGTTCCCGAGAGACCCAGTACTTC
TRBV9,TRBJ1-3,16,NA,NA,CASSGGRFQEGNTIYF,TGTGCCAGCAGCGGGGGGCGGTTCCAGGAAGGAAACACCATATATTTT
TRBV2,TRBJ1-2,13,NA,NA,CASSELRNYGYTF,TGTGCCAGCAGTGAACTACGTAACTATGGCTACACCTTC
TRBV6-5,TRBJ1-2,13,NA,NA,CASSRSGYYGYTF,TGTGCCAGCAGTCGCTCAGGGTATTATGGCTACACCTTC
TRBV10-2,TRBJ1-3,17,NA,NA,CASSVRGAKTTGNTIYF,TGCGCCAGCAGTGTTAGGGGCGCTAAAACGACTGGAAACACCATATATTTT
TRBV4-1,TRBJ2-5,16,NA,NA,CASSPSGGAFQETQYF,TGCGCCAGCAGCCCCTCGGGCGGGGCGTTCCAAGAGACCCAGTACTTC
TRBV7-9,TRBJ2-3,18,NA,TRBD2,CASSGGLAGPTWGDTQYF,TGTGCCAGCAGCGGCGGACTAGCGGGCCCCACGTGGGGAGATACGCAGTATTTT
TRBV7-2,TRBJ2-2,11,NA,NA,CASSSTGELFF,TGTGCCAGCAGCTCGACCGGGGAGCTGTTTTTT
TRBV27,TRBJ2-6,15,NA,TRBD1,CASRTGNSGANVLTF,TGTGCCAGCCGGACAGGGAACTCTGGGGCCAACGTCCTGACTTTC
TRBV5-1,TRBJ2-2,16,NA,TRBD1,CASSPPLTGAGGELFF,TGCGCCAGCAGCCCCCCGTTGACAGGGGCGGGCGGGGAGCTGTTTTTT
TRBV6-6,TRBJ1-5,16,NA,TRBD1,CASSSAGTGNGQPQHF,TGTGCCAGCAGTTCCGCCGGGACAGGGAACGGTCAGCCCCAGCATTTT
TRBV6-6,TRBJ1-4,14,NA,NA,CASSQGSTNEKLFF,TGTGCCAGCAGCCAGGGATCAACGAATGAAAAACTGTTTTTT
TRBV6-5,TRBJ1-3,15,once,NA,CASSYKGGQGNTIYF,TGTGCCAGCAGTTACAAGGGTGGACAGGGAAACACCATATATTTT
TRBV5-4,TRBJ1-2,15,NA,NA,CASSFNGGDYDGYTF,TGTGCCAGCAGCTTTAATGGTGGGGACTATGATGGCTACACCTTC
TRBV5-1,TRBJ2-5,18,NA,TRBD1,CASSLWLGTGDYQETQYF,TGCGCCAGCAGCTTGTGGTTAGGGACAGGGGATTACCAAGAGACCCAGTACTTC
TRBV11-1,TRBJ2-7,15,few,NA,CASSSLTGTSSEQYF,TGTGCCAGCAGCTCCCTCACAGGGACCTCCTCCGAGCAGTACTTC
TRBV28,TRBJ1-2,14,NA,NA,CASSLLPGLNGYTF,TGTGCCAGCAGTTTATTGCCAGGTCTAAATGGCTACACCTTC
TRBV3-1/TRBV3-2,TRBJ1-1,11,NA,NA,CASSQRTDAFF,TGTGCCAGCAGCCAAAGGACTGACGCTTTCTTT
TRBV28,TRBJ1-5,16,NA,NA,CASSTTGSRRNQPQHF,TGTGCCAGCAGCACCACAGGGTCACGAAGGAATCAGCCCCAGCATTTT
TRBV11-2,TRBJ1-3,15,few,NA,CASSSRGLGRDTIYF,TGTGCCAGCAGCTCGCGGGGTCTTGGTAGGGACACCATATATTTT
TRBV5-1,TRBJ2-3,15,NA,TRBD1,CASSNGQGSTDTQYF,TGCGCCAGCAGTAACGGACAGGGAAGCACAGATACGCAGTATTTT
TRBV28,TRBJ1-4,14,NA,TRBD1,CASRGTGINEKLFF,TGTGCCAGCAGGGGGACAGGGATAAATGAAAAACTGTTTTTT
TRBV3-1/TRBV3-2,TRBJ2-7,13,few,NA,CASSSWGGDEQYF,TGTGCCAGCAGCTCCTGGGGAGGCGACGAGCAGTACTTC